This T cell receptor (beta chain) was sequenced during a study of blood T cell repertoires in COVID-19. Study at large: The samples span acute and convalescent COVID-19 from the United States, Italy and Spain.

Clones were sequenced by immunoSEQ multiplex PCR, and TCRdb holds only the in-frame ones, with some missing. The sample contains 310,000 or so clones, 80% to 95% of which appear only once. CDR1 SNHLY and CDR2 FYNNEI come from the germline V gene. The V end lost 6 bases, the J end lost 7 bases, and 12 bases lay between the germline ends. This CDR3 region has 13 residues. The sequenced material came from peripheral blood. This chain connects TRBV2 to TRBJ1-4, with D possibly matching TRBD1 (5 bases). The source of this sequence is a woman aged 30 to 39 with COVID-19, enrolled during active disease. As DNA, the CDR3 is TGTGCCAGCAGGGACCTGGGGGGTGAAAAACTGTTTTTT. Translating gives CASRDLGGEKLFF.